These T cell receptor beta chains were read from a single sample in a study of regulatory T cells. This table comes from immunoSEQ multiplex PCR, and its TCRdb copy is limited to in-frame clones, with some not included. The data contain about 35,000 clones, 89% of them singletons. Sequencing was done on a sample of conventional CD4+ T cells sorted from blood. The receptors shown here come from a person under 35 with CD3G deficiency. CDR3s include the opening cysteine and the closing phenylalanine or tryptophan. Each record gives: clone size, V gene, CDR3 length, D gene, J gene, CDR3 DNA, CDR3 protein. D genes are given only for firm matches. Only part of the rows carry a size: once, few, many, or a class if the clone is expanded.

.,TRBV5-1,15,.,TRBJ2-1,TGCGCCAGCAGCTTGGAGGGGGGCTCCTACAATGAGCAGTTCTTC,CASSLEGGSYNEQFF
.,TRBV18,14,.,TRBJ2-7,TGTGCCAGCTCACCCCTGTCTGGGGGTTACGAGCAGTACTTC,CASSPLSGGYEQYF
.,TRBV28,15,TRBD1,TRBJ2-1,TGTGCCAGCAGCTCTCCGGGACAGGTCTACAATGAGCAGTTCTTC,CASSSPGQVYNEQFF
.,TRBV10-2,13,.,TRBJ2-7,TGCGCCAGCAGCCCAGGTCTTCCGATAAAGCAGTACTTC,CASSPGLPIKQYF
.,TRBV6-1,14,TRBD2,TRBJ2-7,TGTGCCAGCAGTCGACTAGCGGGAGTAGGAGAGCAGTACTTC,CASSRLAGVGEQYF
.,TRBV6-1,14,.,TRBJ1-2,TGTGCCAGCAGGGTGACCCTAGCTAACTATGGCTACACCTTC,CASRVTLANYGYTF
.,TRBV18,17,.,TRBJ1-6,TGTGCCAGCTCACCGGTGGGCACTGGGGCATATAATTCACCCCTCCACTTT,CASSPVGTGAYNSPLHF
few,TRBV4-1,15,.,TRBJ2-6,TGCGCCAGCAGCCCCACGGGATCTGGGGCCAACGTCCTGACTTTC,CASSPTGSGANVLTF
.,TRBV10-3,13,.,TRBJ1-1,TGTGCCATCAGTGAGTCGGTAGGCACTGAAGCTTTCTTT,CAISESVGTEAFF
.,TRBV5-1,16,TRBD1,TRBJ2-2,TGCGCCAGCAGCTCGGGACAGCTAACGAACACCGGGGAGCTGTTTTTT,CASSSGQLTNTGELFF
.,TRBV5-1,16,.,TRBJ2-3,TGCGCCAGCAGCTTGGGGAGAGGGTCCGGCACAGATACGCAGTATTTT,CASSLGRGSGTDTQYF
.,TRBV6-1,13,.,TRBJ2-7,TGTGCCAGCAGTGAACGGGGCGGAATACAGCAGTACTTC,CASSERGGIQQYF
.,TRBV7-9,15,.,TRBJ2-3,TGTGCCAGCAGCCCCGACGGTGTACGCACAGATACGCAGTATTTT,CASSPDGVRTDTQYF
.,TRBV28,14,.,TRBJ2-3,TGTGCCAGCAGGGAGGGGCCAAGCACAGATACGCAGTATTTT,CASREGPSTDTQYF
.,TRBV11-2,13,.,TRBJ2-7,TGTGCCAGCAGCTTAGTGCGGTCCTACGAGCAGTACTTC,CASSLVRSYEQYF
.,TRBV20-1,11,.,TRBJ1-1,TGCAGTGCCTTCTTGAACACTGAAGCTTTCTTT,CSAFLNTEAFF
.,TRBV7-9,13,TRBD1,TRBJ2-1,TGTGCCAGCAGCCTCGGGACAGTAAATGAGCAGTTCTTC,CASSLGTVNEQFF
.,TRBV6-1,15,.,TRBJ2-7,TGTGCCAGCAGTGAAGCCCGCTTCCTGGGGGGCGAGCAGTACTTC,CASSEARFLGGEQYF
.,TRBV6-6,14,TRBD1,TRBJ1-6,TGTGCCAGCAGATTGACAGGGATAAATTCACCCCTCCACTTT,CASRLTGINSPLHF
.,TRBV6-1,12,.,TRBJ2-1,TGTGCCAGCAGTGAACAGGGGAGTGAGCAGTTCTTC,CASSEQGSEQFF
.,TRBV5-1,15,.,TRBJ2-2,TGCGCCAGCAGCTTGGGACCGCAGAACACCGGGGAGCTGTTTTTT,CASSLGPQNTGELFF
.,TRBV28,13,.,TRBJ1-5,TGTGCCAGCAGTTCAGGGTACAATCAGCCCCAGCATTTT,CASSSGYNQPQHF
.,TRBV6-1,15,.,TRBJ2-3,TGTGCCAGCAGTGGGGCCTCAGTAGGCACAGATACGCAGTATTTT,CASSGASVGTDTQYF
.,TRBV5-1,15,.,TRBJ1-2,TGCGCCAGCAGCCCCGGAGGCAGGGATAGCTATGGCTACACCTTC,CASSPGGRDSYGYTF
.,TRBV28,14,.,TRBJ2-1,TGTGCCAGCAGTCCCCGACAGTCCTACAATGAGCAGTTCTTC,CASSPRQSYNEQFF
.,TRBV28,12,.,TRBJ2-7,TGTGCCAGCAGTTCTCTCGGTTACGAGCAGTACTTC,CASSSLGYEQYF
.,TRBV5-1,13,TRBD1,TRBJ1-1,TGCGCCAGCAGCCCCGGGACAGACACTGAAGCTTTCTTT,CASSPGTDTEAFF
.,TRBV6-1,14,TRBD1,TRBJ1-5,TGTGCCAGCAGTGAAGTAGGAGGGGGCACGCCCCAGCATTTT,CASSEVGGGTPQHF
few,TRBV7-2,17,.,TRBJ2-5,TGTGCCAGCAGCTTCGGGGGAATGCGGGGAGGACAAGAGACCCAGTACTTC,CASSFGGMRGGQETQYF
.,TRBV19,14,.,TRBJ1-1,TGTGCCAGTAGTATGCCGGGGATGAACACTGAAGCTTTCTTT,CASSMPGMNTEAFF
.,TRBV6-6,12,.,TRBJ2-7,TGTGCCAGCTCAGGTAGCGGCTACGAGCAGTACTTC,CASSGSGYEQYF